Below, one T cell receptor (beta chain) is given with its context. Its antigen is not identified. A much larger clone sits a single nucleotide away, making a read error possible. There are 14 residues in the CDR3. With 3 bases removed from V and 0 bases from J, the gap between germline ends came to 9 bases. Germline-derived CDR1 and CDR2 are GTSNPN and SVGIG (reference sequence). This entry is derived from a study of T cells in Graves' hyperthyroidism and ophthalmopathy. The hyperthyroidism was newly diagnosed and had lasted under 2 months; the patients were aged 18 to 65. Blood from later-ophthalmopathy patients was taken at first hyperthyroidism diagnosis. Study observations and caveats: Onset of ophthalmopathy came a median around 6.2 months after the model predicted it.

The investigators amplified TCR beta CDR3 regions from RNA transcripts. Initially, a first-round RT-PCR of the TCR CDR3 employed the HTBI primer set. Each CDR3 protein is one row after TCRdb ran MiXCR on the multiplex PCR reads. The table has some 600,000 distinct CDR3 sequences, approximately 15% seen once. Sequencing used blood. The chain recombines TRBV30 with TRBJ1-5; no clear D gene. The sequence came from a woman aged 25 to 45 with Graves' hyperthyroidism that later progressed to Graves' ophthalmopathy. The CDR3 loop reads CAWRGYNSNQPQHF. The CDR3 nucleotides are TGTGCCTGGAGAGGGTACAATAGCAATCAGCCCCAGCATTTT.